This TCR beta chain derives from a study of cytomegalovirus exposure and HLA in healthy donors. Profiling relied on immunoSEQ multiplex PCR, and the TCRdb table lists in-frame clones only, not all of them. The sample includes about 200,000 clones, about three quarters of them seen just once. The germline V gene has CDR1 SGHTA and CDR2 FQGTGA. This CDR3 contains 14 residues. V lost 2 bases and J 0 bases, leaving 7 bases between the germline ends. The material sequenced was PBMCs. This clonotype was obtained from a woman younger than 45 in good health and CMV-seronegative. V and J are TRBV7-3 and TRBJ1-1; tentatively, D is TRBD1 (6 bases). The CDR3 spells CASSLGGLNTEAFF. The CDR3 coding sequence is TGTGCCAGCAGCTTAGGGGGCCTGAACACTGAAGCTTTCTTT.